This passage covers 27 T cell receptor beta chains from one sample sequenced in a study of T cell responses to AZD1222 COVID-19 vaccine (dated by TCRdb to about 2021). Preparation of the library involved the immunoSEQ multiplex PCR assay. The source is immuneACCESS, and TCRdb retained only in-frame sequences with V and J called. Part of the clones is not carried over; for the studies checked, unresolved V genes explain less than half of this, and the remainder is unexplained. This sample lists around 140,000 clones; about 89% were detected once. The ten largest clones capture about 3% of the sample. What this sample's time point label stands for: baseline before first vaccination. The sequencing used peripheral blood, collected on day 0 of AZD1222 vaccination. The receptors stem from an adult in good health.

The chain uses TRBV5-4 and TRBJ2-1, with a possible D match to TRBD2 (5 bases). V lost 5 bases and J lost 8, with 17 bases in between. This CDR3 comprises 14 residues. The germline CDR1 and CDR2 sequences are SGHNT and YYREEE (reference sequence). CDR3 in amino acids: CASRGSGPTDEQFF. The CDR3 DNA reads TGTGCCAGCAGGGGGAGTGGGCCTACGGATGAGCAGTTCTTC.

This clone has a handful of counts. CDR3 DNA sequence: TGCGCCAGCAGAATGACAGGGGAGCGGTACGAGCAGTACTTC. Translating gives CASRMTGERYEQYF. The genes are TRBV5-1 and TRBJ2-7; TRBD1 matches at 8 bases. V was clipped by 5 bases and J by 4 bases; unmatched bases: 8. There are 14 residues in the CDR3. Germline V gives CDR1 SGHRS, CDR2 YFSETQ.

V usage is TRBV9 and J usage is TRBJ2-2; TRBD2 matches 8 bases. The CDR3 spans 15 residues. Germline CDR1 SGDLS, CDR2 YYNGEE. V shed 4 bases and J 7 bases; nucleotides not matched to a gene: 9. For the CDR3, the DNA is TGTGCCAGCAGCCCTCGGGAGGGAGGGGTCGGGGAGCTGTTTTTT. Translated, it gives CASSPREGGVGELFF.

This clone came up once. The chain is built from TRBV7-9 and TRBJ1-1; D uncertain. V gave up 3 bases and J gave up 3 bases, with 11 bases separating them. This CDR3 comprises 14 residues. CDR1 and CDR2 (germline): SEHNR, FQNEAQ (reference sequence). The CDR3 region is CASSFILGDTEAFF. CDR3 DNA: TGTGCCAGCAGCTTCATTTTGGGAGACACTGAAGCTTTCTTT.

The rearrangement uses TRBV19 and TRBJ1-5; TRBD1 matches 7 bases. This CDR3 region has 15 residues. The trim removed 5 bases at V and 5 bases at J, leaving 9 bases unmatched. The germline gives CDR1 LNHDA, CDR2 SQIVND (reference sequence). CDR3 sequence: CASSGPGTADQPQHF. As DNA, the CDR3 is TGTGCCAGTAGTGGCCCCGGGACAGCAGATCAGCCCCAGCATTTT. The entire variable domain, with the rest obtained from reference TRBV19 and TRBJ1-5, is as follows: DGGITQSPKYLFRKEGQNVTLSCEQNLNHDAMYWYRQDPGQGLRLIYYSQIVNDFQKGDIAEGYSVSREKKESFPLTVTSAQKNPTAFYLCASSGPGTADQPQHFGDGTRLSIL.

This clone was counted between two and nine times. V gene TRBV12-3 or TRBV12-4 combines with J gene TRBJ2-2; D not resolved. Trimming took off 5 bases at V and 6 bases at J, with 4 bases between the two ends. The CDR3 length is 11 residues. CDR3 loop: CASSGSGELFF. CDR3 nucleotides: TGTGCCAGCAGTGGGTCCGGGGAGCTGTTTTTT.

This chain uses TRBV27 with TRBJ1-1; D possibly corresponds to TRBD1 (5 bases). The CDR3 totals 14 residues. Germline V CDR1 and CDR2: MNHEY, SMNVEV (reference sequence). V lost 2 bases, J lost 3 bases, and 10 bases lay in between. For the CDR3, the DNA is TGTGCCAGCAGTTTACGGGGGGGTTACACTGAAGCTTTCTTT. Its protein product is CASSLRGGYTEAFF.

V usage is TRBV11-2 and J usage is TRBJ2-2; D possibly corresponds to TRBD2 (5 bases). The germline V gene has CDR1 SGHAT and CDR2 FQNNGV. The V end lost 5 bases, the J end lost 5 bases, and 21 bases lay between the germline ends. CDR3 length equals 17 residues. The CDR3 loop reads CASSPLAVGRMTGELFF. CDR3 sequence (DNA): TGTGCCAGCAGCCCCCTAGCCGTGGGCCGAATGACCGGGGAGCTGTTTTTT.

This chain links TRBV3-1 (or the pseudogene TRBV3-2) with TRBJ2-2; 15 bases are shared with TRBD2. CDR1 LGHDT and CDR2 YNNKEL come from the germline V gene (reference sequence). Trimming removed 5 bases from V and 7 bases from J; junction bases left unmatched: 11. The length of the CDR3 is 18 residues. The CDR3: CASSIRTGTSGRNGELFF. The CDR3 DNA reads as TGTGCCAGCAGCATCAGAACCGGGACTAGCGGGAGGAACGGGGAGCTGTTTTTT.

This clone came up once. This chain joins TRBV28 and TRBJ2-2; D is tentatively TRBD1 or TRBD2 (7 bases each). This CDR3 is 16 amino acids long. CDR1 and CDR2 from the germline V gene are MDHEN and SYDVKM. The germline V and J ends were trimmed by 3 bases and 3 bases, with 14 bases remaining between them. DNA of the CDR3: TGTGCCAGCAGTTTTCACAGGGGAGGGGACACCGGGGAGCTGTTTTTT. It yields the protein CASSFHRGGDTGELFF.

This chain uses TRBV2 with TRBJ2-7, with TRBD1 matching 7 bases. The CDR3 loop spans 14 amino acids. The V and J ends lost 6 bases and 0 bases, in that order; junction bases with no gene match: 5. Per germline, CDR1 SNHLY and CDR2 FYNNEI. The CDR3 nucleotides read TGTGCCAGCAGGGGGACAGCATTCTCCTACGAGCAGTACTTC. This codes for CASRGTAFSYEQYF. The variable domain in full, completed from reference TRBV2 and TRBJ2-7, reads EPEVTQTPSHQVTQMGQEVILRCVPISNHLYFYWYRQILGQKVEFLVSFYNNEISEKSEIFDDQFSVERPDGSNFTLKIRSTKLEDSAMYFCASRGTAFSYEQYFGPGTRLTVT.

This clone was seen once. The chain carries TRBV7-2 and TRBJ1-2; 7 bases are a match to TRBD1. The length of the CDR3 is 13 residues. Germline lookup yields CDR1 SGHTA and CDR2 FQGNSA. V shed 4 bases, J shed 9 bases, and the junction held 8 bases outside the gene matches. DNA for the CDR3: TGTGCCAGCAGCTCTCGACAGGGCGTTCGCTACACCTTC. The encoded protein is CASSSRQGVRYTF.

A single count supports this clone. The chain has TRBV28 and TRBJ2-3; D perhaps matches TRBD2 (6 bases). Germline assignment: CDR1 MDHEN and CDR2 SYDVKM. Between the trimmed V and J ends, which lost 5 bases and 7 bases, there was a span of 10 bases. The CDR3 has 12 residues. The CDR3 reads CASSPRGYTQYF. Here the CDR3 DNA reads TGTGCCAGCAGTCCCCGGGGGTATACGCAGTATTTT.

The rearrangement uses TRBV3-1 (or the pseudogene TRBV3-2) and TRBJ2-1; TRBD2 matches at 16 bases. Per germline, CDR1 LGHDT and CDR2 YNNKEL (reference sequence). With V trimmed by 4 bases and J by 3 bases, 6 bases remained unmatched. CDR3 length: 18 amino acids. The CDR3 loop is CASSPGLAGGLYYNEQFF. The CDR3 nucleotides are TGTGCCAGCAGCCCGGGACTAGCGGGGGGGTTATACTACAATGAGCAGTTCTTC.

V is TRBV10-3 and J is TRBJ1-4, with 7 bases fitting TRBD1. CDR1 and CDR2 (germline): ENHRY, SYGVKD. The V gene end was trimmed by 3 bases and the J gene end by 8 bases; junction bases not matched to a gene: 6. The CDR3 has 14 residues. CDR3 in DNA: TGTGCCATCAGTGATGGGGGGACAGTCGAAAAACTGTTTTTT. It yields the protein CAISDGGTVEKLFF.

The chain couples TRBV4-3 to TRBJ1-5; TRBD1 might be the D (5 bases). This CDR3 has 13 residues. In germline, CDR1 is LGHNA, CDR2 YSLEER. V lost 4 bases to trimming and J lost 4 bases, with 8 bases between them. The CDR3 reads CASSPYRNQPQHF. CDR3 coding DNA: TGCGCCAGCAGCCCCTACAGGAATCAGCCCCAGCATTTT.

V gene TRBV2 combines with J gene TRBJ1-3; D gene unclear. Germline V lookup: CDR1 SNHLY, CDR2 FYNNEI. The V end lost 2 bases, the J end lost 4 bases, and 12 bases lay between the germline ends. The CDR3 sequence is 15 residues long. In DNA form, the CDR3 reads TGTGCCAGCAGTGAAAGGGTCGGTTGGGGAAACACCATATATTTT. It is translated as CASSERVGWGNTIYF.

The chain couples TRBV28 to TRBJ2-7, with 11 bases aligning to TRBD2. This CDR3 comprises 16 residues. The germline V gene encodes CDR1 MDHEN and CDR2 SYDVKM. The J segment lost 3 bases and the V segment lost 5 bases, leaving 9 bases of the junction unmatched. The CDR3 nucleotides read TGTGCCAGCAGTAAAATCAGACTAGCGGGACTCTACGAGCAGTACTTC. It is translated as CASSKIRLAGLYEQYF.

This rearrangement joins TRBV15 to TRBJ1-6; the D is unclear. The ends were cut back, 1 base at V and 13 bases at J, with 5 bases in the middle. The CDR3 has 11 amino acids. CDR1 LNHNV and CDR2 YYDKDF come from the germline V gene (reference sequence). This CDR3 reads CATSRGGPLHF. CDR3 coding DNA: TGTGCCACCAGCAGAGGAGGCCCCCTCCACTTT. The full variable domain, completed using reference TRBV15 and TRBJ1-6, is DAMVIQNPRYQVTQFGKPVTLSCSQTLNHNVMYWYQQKSSQAPKLLFHYYDKDFNNEADTPDNFQSRRPNTSFCFLDIRSPGLGDTAMYLCATSRGGPLHFGNGTRLTVT.

The J gene is TRBJ1-3, the V gene TRBV5-4; tentatively, D is TRBD1 (5 bases). V shed 0 bases and J shed 2 bases, with 6 bases lying between them. Germline CDR1 reads SGHNT; CDR2 reads YYREEE (reference sequence). CDR3 length: 14 residues. CDR3 region: CASSLAGAGNTIYF. The CDR3 coding sequence is TGTGCCAGCAGCTTGGCGGGGGCTGGAAACACCATATATTTT. The full variable domain, rest sourced from reference TRBV5-4 and TRBJ1-3, is ETGVTQSPTHLIKTRGQQVTLRCSSQSGHNTVSWYQQALGQGPQFIFQYYREEENGRGNFPPRFSGLQFPNYSSELNVNALELDDSALYLCASSLAGAGNTIYFGEGSWLTVV.

This rearrangement joins TRBV6-1 to TRBJ2-7; weak D call: TRBD1 (6 bases). Trimming cost V 3 bases and J 5 bases, with 14 bases left between them. Germline lookup yields CDR1 MNHNS and CDR2 SASEGT. The CDR3 has 14 residues. Here the CDR3 DNA reads TGTGCCAGCAGTGATAGCAGGGGTGGGGACGAGCAGTACTTC. It translates to CASSDSRGGDEQYF.

The chain has TRBV7-7 and TRBJ2-1; TRBD2 aligns across 13 bases. CDR1 and CDR2 from the germline V gene are SSHAT and FNYEAQ (reference sequence). After removal of 5 bases from V and 0 bases from J, the junction contained 7 bases not matched to a gene. The CDR3 runs to 18 residues. This CDR3 reads CASSPGLAGVASYNEQFF. The CDR3 bases are TGTGCCAGCAGCCCAGGACTAGCGGGAGTGGCCTCCTACAATGAGCAGTTCTTC.

The chain is built from TRBV5-1 and TRBJ2-7; the D gene is possibly TRBD2 (6 bases). The CDR3 contains 13 residues. The V gene's germline CDR1 is SGHRS and CDR2 YFSETQ. V shed 3 bases and J shed 2 bases, with 9 bases lying between them. CDR3 loop: CASSSGGTYEQYF. CDR3 sequence (DNA): TGCGCCAGCAGCTCCGGGGGAACCTACGAGCAGTACTTC. The full variable domain, with the rest looked up from reference TRBV5-1 and TRBJ2-7, is KAGVTQTPRYLIKTRGQQVTLSCSPISGHRSVSWYQQTPGQGLQFLFEYFSETQRNKGNFPGRFSGRQFSNSRSEMNVSTLELGDSALYLCASSSGGTYEQYFGPGTRLTVT.

This clone has only a few counts. V is TRBV12-2 and J is TRBJ1-4; the listed D gene, TRBD1, was not tested against the DNA. TRBV12-2 is termed a pseudogene. This CDR3 has 15 amino acids. The CDR3 region is CASHKQDREREKLFF. The DNA of the CDR3 is TGTGCAAGTCACAAGCAGGACAGGGAGAGGGAAAAACTGTTTTTT.

V gene TRBV11-2 combines with J gene TRBJ1-1; 7 bases are shared with TRBD1. V lost 3 bases to trimming and J lost 11 bases; unmatched junction nucleotides: 6. The germline gives CDR1 SGHAT, CDR2 FQNNGV. CDR3 size: 12 residues. The CDR3 here is CASSFRTGAAFF. Here the CDR3 DNA reads TGTGCCAGCAGCTTTCGGACAGGCGCGGCTTTCTTT.

This chain links TRBV7-6 with TRBJ1-1, with D possibly matching TRBD1 (5 bases). This CDR3 has 15 residues. CDR1 and CDR2 (germline): SGHVS, FNYEAQ. Trimming cost V 0 bases and J 6 bases, with 14 bases left between them. The CDR3 is CASSLAEGPVAEAFF. Here the CDR3 DNA reads TGTGCCAGCAGCTTAGCAGAGGGGCCGGTCGCTGAAGCTTTCTTT.

The chain has TRBV6-1 and TRBJ1-5; no clear D gene. Germline V lookup: CDR1 MNHNS, CDR2 SASEGT. Trimming took 2 bases from V and 4 from J, leaving 12 bases between them. There are 15 residues in the CDR3. CDR3 DNA sequence: TGTGCCAGCAGTGAATACCGGGTGGGGAATCAGCCCCAGCATTTT. This translates into CASSEYRVGNQPQHF.